This T cell receptor (beta chain) was sequenced during a study of blood T cells in healthy people across ages. Germline-derived CDR1 and CDR2 are GTSNPN and SVGIG (reference sequence). The CDR3 runs to 13 residues. Trimming took off 2 bases at V and 0 bases at J, with 7 bases between the two ends. Next came a second PCR, run for roughly 6 to 11 cycles, which used a sample-barcoded 5' primer along with a J-beta primer mix. The template-switch adaptor was a 5' adaptor with 12 random nucleotides. It tagged each cDNA molecule. A single record per CDR3 protein comes from TCRdb applying MiXCR to the 5' RACE reads. This sample has some 940,000 distinct CDR3 sequences, with about 29% found just once. This same sample was also taken into another study, of T cells of mothers and their children. As reported in that work: The study obtained over 8.5 million TCR beta CDR3 reads per mother and some 3 million per child. Nobody spotted any persistent microchimeric T cell clones.

V usage is TRBV30 and J usage is TRBJ1-1; no definite D call. Material for sequencing was blood. This sequence was found in a woman in her 40s in good health. The CDR3 sequence is CAWSPSLNTEAFF. The DNA for the CDR3 is TGTGCCTGGAGTCCCAGCCTGAACACTGAAGCTTTCTTT.